The source of this T cell receptor (beta chain) is a study of T cell responses to AZD1222 COVID-19 vaccine. Findings and caveats of the study: Reportedly, nearly half of unique spike TCRs recognized epitopes outside B.1.351/B.1.1.7 mutations. The donor group comprised mostly white British people and more females; the analysis possibly underestimated clonal diversity.

From germline, CDR1 is LGHDT and CDR2 YNNKEL (reference sequence). The CDR3 totals 16 residues. V lost 2 bases to trimming and J lost 4 bases, with 15 bases between them. Clones were read by immunoSEQ multiplex PCR, and TCRdb kept only the in-frame ones, dropping some. Altogether around 130,000 clones are present, 80% to 90% being singletons, with the ten largest covering roughly 3.8%. As regards this clone: Its cognate antigen is unknown.

The receptor was isolated from an adult in good health. The sequences come from peripheral blood, collected on day 0 of AZD1222 vaccination. The chain has TRBV3-1 (or the pseudogene TRBV3-2) and TRBJ2-1; D gene uncertain. CDR3 loop: CASSQLKSGLYNEQFF. CDR3 DNA: TGTGCCAGCAGCCAATTAAAAAGTGGGCTTTACAATGAGCAGTTCTTC.